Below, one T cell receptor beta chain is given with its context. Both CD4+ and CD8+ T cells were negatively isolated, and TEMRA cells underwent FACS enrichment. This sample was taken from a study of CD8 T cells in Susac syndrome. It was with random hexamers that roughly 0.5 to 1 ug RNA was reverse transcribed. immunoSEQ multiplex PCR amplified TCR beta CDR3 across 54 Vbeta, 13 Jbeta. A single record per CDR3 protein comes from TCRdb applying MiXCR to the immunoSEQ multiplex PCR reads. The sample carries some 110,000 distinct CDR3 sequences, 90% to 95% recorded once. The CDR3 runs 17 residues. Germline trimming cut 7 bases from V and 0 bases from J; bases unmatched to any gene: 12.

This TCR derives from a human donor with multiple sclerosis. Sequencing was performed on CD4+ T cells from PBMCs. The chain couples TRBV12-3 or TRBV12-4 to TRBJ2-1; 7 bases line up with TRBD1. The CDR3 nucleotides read TGTGCCAGCACCTTCCCCCGGACAGGCATCTCCTACAATGAGCAGTTCTTC. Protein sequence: CASTFPRTGISYNEQFF.